This T cell receptor (beta chain) was documented in a study of cytomegalovirus exposure and HLA in healthy donors. Amplification used 60 Vbeta primers and 13 Jbeta primers. Some clones are missing from TCRdb's copy, which holds only in-frame ones; the method was immunoSEQ multiplex PCR. The sample lists about 190,000 clones, more than 60% occurring once. The CDR3 consists of 12 residues. Trimming stripped 1 base from V and 2 bases from J, with 6 bases between. Germline V lookup: CDR1 SQVTM, CDR2 ANQGSEA. The chain links TRBV29-1 to TRBJ2-7; D ambiguous. The receptor was derived from a woman in her 30s in good health and CMV-seropositive. Sequencing was done on a sample of PBMCs. This chain's CDR3 is CSVEGATYEQYF. The CDR3 DNA follows: TGCAGCGTTGAAGGGGCTACCTACGAGCAGTACTTC.